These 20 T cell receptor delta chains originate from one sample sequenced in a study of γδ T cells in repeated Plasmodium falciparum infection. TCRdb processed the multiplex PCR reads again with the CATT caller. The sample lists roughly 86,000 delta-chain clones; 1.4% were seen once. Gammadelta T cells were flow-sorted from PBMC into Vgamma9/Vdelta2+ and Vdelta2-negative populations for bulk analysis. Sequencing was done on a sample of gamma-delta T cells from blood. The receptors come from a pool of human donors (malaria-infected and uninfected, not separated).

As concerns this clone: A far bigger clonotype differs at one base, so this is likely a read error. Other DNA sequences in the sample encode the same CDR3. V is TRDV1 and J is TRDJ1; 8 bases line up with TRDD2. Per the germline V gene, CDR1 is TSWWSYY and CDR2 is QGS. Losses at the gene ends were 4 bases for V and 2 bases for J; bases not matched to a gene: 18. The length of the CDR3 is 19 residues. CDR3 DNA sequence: TGTGCTCTTGGGGTCATCTTCCTACGGACACGACACCTTACCGATAAACTCATCTTT. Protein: CALGVIFLRTRHLTDKLIF.

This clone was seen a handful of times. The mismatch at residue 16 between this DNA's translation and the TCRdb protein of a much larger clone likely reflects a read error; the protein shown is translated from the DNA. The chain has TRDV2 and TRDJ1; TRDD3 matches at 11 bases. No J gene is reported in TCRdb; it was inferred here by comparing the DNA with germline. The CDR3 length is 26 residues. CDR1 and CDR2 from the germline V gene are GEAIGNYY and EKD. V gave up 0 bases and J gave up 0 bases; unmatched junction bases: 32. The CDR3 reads CACDTVRPPTGLGGYVVGQYTDKLIF. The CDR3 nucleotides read TGTGCCTGTGACACCGTAAGGCCTCCTACTGGGCTTGGGGGATACGTGGTGGGTCAGTACACCGATAAACTCATCTTT.

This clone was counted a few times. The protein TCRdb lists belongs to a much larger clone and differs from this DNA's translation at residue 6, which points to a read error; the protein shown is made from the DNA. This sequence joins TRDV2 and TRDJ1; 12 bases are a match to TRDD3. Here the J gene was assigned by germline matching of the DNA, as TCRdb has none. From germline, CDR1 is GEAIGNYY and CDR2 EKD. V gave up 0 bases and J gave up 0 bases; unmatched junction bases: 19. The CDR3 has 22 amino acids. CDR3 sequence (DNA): TGTGCCTGTGACACCTCCGATTCAGGCCCACTGGGGGATACTCCGGACACCGATAAACTCATCTTT. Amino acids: CACDTSDSGPLGDTPDTDKLIF.

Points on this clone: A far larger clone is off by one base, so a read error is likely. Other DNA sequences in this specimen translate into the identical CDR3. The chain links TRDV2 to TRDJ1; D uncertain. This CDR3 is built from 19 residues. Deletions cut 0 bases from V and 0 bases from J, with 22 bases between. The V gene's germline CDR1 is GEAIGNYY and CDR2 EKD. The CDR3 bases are TGTGCCTGTGACACCGTAGGGCTAGGGGCACATTCTTACACCGATAAACTCATCTTT. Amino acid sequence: CACDTVGLGAHSYTDKLIF.

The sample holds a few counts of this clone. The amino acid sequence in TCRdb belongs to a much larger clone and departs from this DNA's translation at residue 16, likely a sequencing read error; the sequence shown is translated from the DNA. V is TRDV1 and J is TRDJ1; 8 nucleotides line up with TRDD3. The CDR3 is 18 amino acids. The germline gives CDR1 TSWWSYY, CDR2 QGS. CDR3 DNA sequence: TGTGCTCTTGGGGAACGCCTACTCCAGTACTGGGGGGGTGATAAACCCATCTTT. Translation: CALGERLLQYWGGDKPIF.

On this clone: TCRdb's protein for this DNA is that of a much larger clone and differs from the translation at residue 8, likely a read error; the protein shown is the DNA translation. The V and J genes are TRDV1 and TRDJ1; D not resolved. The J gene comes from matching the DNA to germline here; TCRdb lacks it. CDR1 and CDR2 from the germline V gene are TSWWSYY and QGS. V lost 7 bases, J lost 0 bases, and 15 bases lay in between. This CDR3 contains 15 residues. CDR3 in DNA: TGTGCTCTTGTAAACATCCAGGTGAACACCGATAAACTCATCTTT. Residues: CALVNIQVNTDKLIF.

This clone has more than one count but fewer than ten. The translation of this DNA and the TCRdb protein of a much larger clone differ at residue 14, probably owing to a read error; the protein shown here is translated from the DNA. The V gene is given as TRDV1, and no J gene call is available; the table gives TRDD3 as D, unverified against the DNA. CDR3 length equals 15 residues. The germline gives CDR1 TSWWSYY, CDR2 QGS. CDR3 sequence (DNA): TGTGCTCTTGGGGGCCCCTACACGGACACCGATAAACTCACCTTT. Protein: CALGGPYTDTDKLTF.

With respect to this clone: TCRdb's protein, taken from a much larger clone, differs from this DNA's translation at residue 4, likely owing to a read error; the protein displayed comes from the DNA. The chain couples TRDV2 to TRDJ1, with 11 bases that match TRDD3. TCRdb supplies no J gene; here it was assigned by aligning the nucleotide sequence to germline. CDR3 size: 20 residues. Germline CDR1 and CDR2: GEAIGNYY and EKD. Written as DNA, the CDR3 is TGTGCCTGTGGCACCGGCCTTCGGGGATTGGGGGATACGAGCACCGATAAACTCATCTTT. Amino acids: CACGTGLRGLGDTSTDKLIF.

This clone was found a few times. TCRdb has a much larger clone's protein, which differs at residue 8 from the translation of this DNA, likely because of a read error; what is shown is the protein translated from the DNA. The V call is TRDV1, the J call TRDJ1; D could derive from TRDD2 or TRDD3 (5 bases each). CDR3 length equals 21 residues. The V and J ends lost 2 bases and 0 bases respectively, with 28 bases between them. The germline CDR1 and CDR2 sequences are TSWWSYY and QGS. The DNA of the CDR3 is TGTGCTCTTGGGGAAGTTTCCTGCGGGGGGCCGTACTCTCTGTACACCGATAAACTCATCTTT. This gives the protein CALGEVSCGGPYSLYTDKLIF.

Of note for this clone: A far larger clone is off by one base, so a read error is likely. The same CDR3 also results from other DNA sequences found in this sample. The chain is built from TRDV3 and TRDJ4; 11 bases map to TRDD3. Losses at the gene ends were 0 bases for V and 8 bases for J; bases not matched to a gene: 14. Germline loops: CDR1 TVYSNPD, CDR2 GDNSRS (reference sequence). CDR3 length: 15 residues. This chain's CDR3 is CAFSPGWGILRPLIF. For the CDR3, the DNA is TGTGCCTTTAGTCCAGGCTGGGGGATACTGAGGCCACTGATCTTT. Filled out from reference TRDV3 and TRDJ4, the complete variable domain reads CDKVTQSSPDQTVASGSEVVLLCTYDTVYSNPDLFWYRIRPDYSFQFVFYGDNSRSEGADFTQGRFSVKHILTQKAFHLVISPVRTEDSATYYCAFSPGWGILRPLIFGKGTYLEVQQ.

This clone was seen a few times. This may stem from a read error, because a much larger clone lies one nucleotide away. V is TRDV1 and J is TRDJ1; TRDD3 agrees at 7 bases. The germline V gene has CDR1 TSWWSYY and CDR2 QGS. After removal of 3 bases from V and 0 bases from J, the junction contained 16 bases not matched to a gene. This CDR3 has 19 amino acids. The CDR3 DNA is TGTGCTCTTGGGGACCGAACAACCATCTGGGGGGCCTACACCGATAAACTCATCTTT. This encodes CALGDRTTIWGAYTDKLIF.

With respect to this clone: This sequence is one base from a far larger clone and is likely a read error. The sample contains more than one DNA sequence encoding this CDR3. CDR3 in amino acids: CACDTVSGGRTLSNKLIF. The CDR3 nucleotides read TGTGCCTGTGACACCGTTTCTGGGGGAAGAACGCTATCAAATAAACTCATCTTC. V is TRDV2 and J is TRDJ1; 8 nucleotides match TRDD3. CDR1 is GEAIGNYY and CDR2 is EKD in the germline V gene. The CDR3 runs 18 residues.

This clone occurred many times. The CDR3 reads CALGEFVRLGGYTDKLIF. The DNA of the CDR3 is TGTGCTCTTGGGGAATTCGTACGACTGGGGGGTTACACCGATAAACTCATCTTT. The chain recombines TRDV1 with TRDJ1; TRDD3 matches 8 bases. Germline V gene sequence: CDR1 TSWWSYY, CDR2 QGS. V dropped 2 bases and J dropped 0; count of bases not matched to a gene: 11. The CDR3 runs to 18 residues.

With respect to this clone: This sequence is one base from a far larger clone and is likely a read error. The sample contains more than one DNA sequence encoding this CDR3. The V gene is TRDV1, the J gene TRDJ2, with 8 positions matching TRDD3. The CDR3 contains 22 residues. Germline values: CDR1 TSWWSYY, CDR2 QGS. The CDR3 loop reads CALGELNGLLLYWGAMTAQLFF. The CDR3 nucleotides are TGTGCTCTCGGGGAACTTAATGGCCTTCTTCTGTACTGGGGGGCCATGACAGCACAACTCTTCTTT.

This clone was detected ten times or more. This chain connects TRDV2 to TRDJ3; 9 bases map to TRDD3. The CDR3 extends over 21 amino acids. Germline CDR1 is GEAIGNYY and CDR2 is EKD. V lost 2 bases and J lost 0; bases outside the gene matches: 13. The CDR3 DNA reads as TGTGCCTGTGACAGTCTACTGGGGGACCGATTGGACTCCTGGGACACCCGACAGATGTTTTTC. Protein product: CACDSLLGDRLDSWDTRQMFF.

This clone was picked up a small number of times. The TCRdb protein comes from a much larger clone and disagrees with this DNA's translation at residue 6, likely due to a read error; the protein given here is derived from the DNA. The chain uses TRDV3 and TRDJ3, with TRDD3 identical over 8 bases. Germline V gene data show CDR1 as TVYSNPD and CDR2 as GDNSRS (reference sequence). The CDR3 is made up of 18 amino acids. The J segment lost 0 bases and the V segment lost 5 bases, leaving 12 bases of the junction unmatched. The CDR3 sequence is CAVKTRGGCSWDTRQMFF. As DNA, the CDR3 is TGTGCCGTCAAAACGCGTGGGGGATGCTCCTGGGACACCCGACAGATGTTTTTC.

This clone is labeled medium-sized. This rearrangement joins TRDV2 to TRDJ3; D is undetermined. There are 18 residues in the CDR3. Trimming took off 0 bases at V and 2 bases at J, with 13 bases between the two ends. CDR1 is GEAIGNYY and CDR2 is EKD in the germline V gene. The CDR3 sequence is CACDTVTPPAWDTRQMFF. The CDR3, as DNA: TGTGCCTGTGACACCGTGACTCCCCCAGCCTGGGACACCCGACAGATGTTTTTC.

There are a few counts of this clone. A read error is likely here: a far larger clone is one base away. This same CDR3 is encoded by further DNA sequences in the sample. CDR3 region: CACDTVGLGGYAANRVSETTDKLIF. As DNA, the CDR3 is TGTGCCTGTGACACCGTCGGTCTGGGGGGATACGCGGCGAACCGTGTATCCGAGACCACCGATAAACTCATCTTT. The rearrangement uses TRDV2 and TRDJ1; 10 positions match TRDD3. The J gene, left out of TCRdb, was set here by checking the DNA against germline. The V gene's germline CDR1 is GEAIGNYY and CDR2 EKD. There are 25 residues in the CDR3. V lost 0 bases to trimming and J lost 1 base; unmatched junction nucleotides: 31.

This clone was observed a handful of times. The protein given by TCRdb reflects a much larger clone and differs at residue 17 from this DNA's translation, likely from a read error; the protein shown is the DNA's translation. The CDR3, as DNA: TGTGCCTGTGACACCGTACTGGGGGCCAGCTCCTGGGACACCCGACAGGTGTTTTTC. It translates to CACDTVLGASSWDTRQVFF. The V gene was identified as TRDV2, while no J gene was called; the D call in the table, TRDD3, was not verified against the DNA. The CDR3 has 19 amino acids. Germline V gives CDR1 GEAIGNYY, CDR2 EKD.

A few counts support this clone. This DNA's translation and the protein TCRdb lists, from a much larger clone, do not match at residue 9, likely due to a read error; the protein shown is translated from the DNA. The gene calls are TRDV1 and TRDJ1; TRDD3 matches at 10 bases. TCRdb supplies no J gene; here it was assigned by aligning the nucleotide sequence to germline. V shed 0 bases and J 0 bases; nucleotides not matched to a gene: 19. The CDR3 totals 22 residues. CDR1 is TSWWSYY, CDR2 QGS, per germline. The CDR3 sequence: CALGELGPFKVLGDPNTDKLIF. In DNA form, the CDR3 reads TGTGCTCTTGGGGAACTTGGCCCTTTCAAAGTACTGGGGGATCCGAACACCGATAAACTCATCTTT.